This T cell receptor (beta chain) was obtained from a study of blood T cell repertoires in COVID-19. In the study overall: T cells, B-cell-depleted T cells, or PBMCs provided the cDNA or gDNA that served as material.

The V gene end was trimmed by 4 bases and the J gene end by 2 bases; junction bases not matched to a gene: 6. Germline CDR1 is SGHRS and CDR2 is YFSETQ. The CDR3 length is 16 residues. Original methodology: Amplification with reference gene primers provided the estimates of nucleated cell counts. Sequenced by immunoSEQ multiplex PCR; TCRdb stores in-frame clones only, minus some. The V and J calls and clone size are taken from that table; D and trimming were inferred from the DNA. Among some 89,000 clones listed, about nine tenths were seen once. As regards this clone: The sample carries other DNA sequences with the same CDR3.

The sample taken for sequencing was peripheral blood. This receptor was identified in a man between 60 and 75 years old with acute or convalescent COVID-19. The rearrangement links TRBV5-1 to TRBJ2-1, with TRBD1 identical over 10 bases. CDR3 DNA sequence: TGCGCCAGCAGCCCAACCGGGACAGGGGCCTACAATGAGCAGTTCTTC. This encodes CASSPTGTGAYNEQFF. Filled out from reference TRBV5-1 and TRBJ2-1, the complete variable domain reads KAGVTQTPRYLIKTRGQQVTLSCSPISGHRSVSWYQQTPGQGLQFLFEYFSETQRNKGNFPGRFSGRQFSNSRSEMNVSTLELGDSALYLCASSPTGTGAYNEQFFGPGTRLTVL.